One sample yielded the 20 T cell receptor beta chains listed below, sequenced in a study of T cells after yellow fever vaccination. TCRdb fed the 5' RACE reads into MiXCR, producing one record per CDR3 protein. This table holds just under 600,000 distinct CDR3 sequences, roughly 14% found once. Sequenced here: PBMCs, sampled on the day of the yellow fever booster vaccination. The receptor set was obtained from a man aged 25-45 years who received the YFV17D yellow fever vaccine.

The rearrangement joins TRBV7-2 to TRBJ2-7; 9 nucleotides align to TRBD1. Germline V gene data show CDR1 as SGHTA and CDR2 as FQGNSA. This CDR3 spans 15 amino acids. With V trimmed by 3 bases and J by 7 bases, 10 bases remained unmatched. CDR3 sequence reads: CASSFTGGTYEEQYF. The DNA for the CDR3 is TGTGCCAGCAGCTTTACAGGGGGCACATACGAGGAGCAGTACTTC.

This chain links TRBV18 with TRBJ1-1; D is unclear. In germline, CDR1 is KGHSH, CDR2 LQKENI. Trimming stripped 5 bases from V and 1 base from J, with 11 bases between. The CDR3 is 14 residues long. The CDR3 sequence is CASSTSVGNTEAFF. In DNA form, the CDR3 reads TGTGCCAGCTCAACCAGTGTAGGGAACACTGAAGCTTTCTTT.

The rearrangement joins TRBV28 to TRBJ2-7; tentative D call: TRBD2 (5 bases). The CDR3 sequence is 12 residues long. Germline V CDR1 and CDR2: MDHEN, SYDVKM. Trimming stripped 7 bases from V and 4 bases from J, with 11 bases between. The CDR3 protein is CASTLTGYEQYF. The CDR3 nucleotides read TGTGCCAGCACCCTTACGGGGTACGAGCAGTACTTC.

There are a few counts of this clonotype. The chain is built from TRBV4-2 and TRBJ2-2; TRBD2 matches 11 bases. The J segment lost 1 base and the V segment lost 4 bases, leaving 8 bases of the junction unmatched. Germline V CDR1 and CDR2: LGHNA, YNFKEQ. The CDR3 contains 18 residues. CDR3 sequence (DNA): TGTGCCAGCAGCCCAACCGGCGGGACTAGCGGGAACACCGGGGAGCTGTTTTTT. It encodes CASSPTGGTSGNTGELFF.

This clonotype turned up a few times. V and J are TRBV20-1 and TRBJ2-7; no clear D. The germline CDR1 and CDR2 sequences are DFQATT and SNEGSKA (reference sequence). V was pared by 6 bases and J by 0 bases, with 18 bases between. The CDR3 totals 15 residues. The CDR3 is CSAAGFGRSSYEQYF. In DNA form, the CDR3 reads TGCAGTGCGGCCGGCTTTGGTCGAAGCTCCTACGAGCAGTACTTC.

This clonotype was observed a single time. V usage is TRBV2 and J usage is TRBJ1-1, with a tentative D call TRBD1 (6 bases). From germline, CDR1 is SNHLY and CDR2 FYNNEI. V lost 4 bases and J lost 7, with 25 bases in between. The CDR3 contains 17 residues. CDR3 DNA: TGTGCCAGCAGTGTACCAAAGGGGGGGGCTCTACGTCTTGAAGCTTTCTTT. Amino acid sequence: CASSVPKGGALRLEAFF.

The chain recombines TRBV20-1 with TRBJ1-1, with D possibly being TRBD1 (5 bases). V was pared by 2 bases and J by 0 bases, with 10 bases between. Germline V CDR1 and CDR2: DFQATT, SNEGSKA (reference sequence). The CDR3 extends over 14 amino acids. The CDR3 here is CSARRTGMNTEAFF. Written as DNA, the CDR3 is TGCAGTGCTAGAAGAACAGGAATGAACACTGAAGCTTTCTTT.

This chain links TRBV5-1 with TRBJ2-4, with 8 nucleotides matching TRBD2. CDR3 length: 14 amino acids. V was clipped by 0 bases and J by 6 bases; unmatched bases: 2. Germline loops: CDR1 SGHRS, CDR2 YFSETQ. The CDR3 DNA reads as TGCGCCAGCAGCTTGGAAAGCGGGGGAAACATTCAGTACTTC. It encodes CASSLESGGNIQYF. The entire variable domain, with the rest obtained from reference TRBV5-1 and TRBJ2-4, is as follows: KAGVTQTPRYLIKTRGQQVTLSCSPISGHRSVSWYQQTPGQGLQFLFEYFSETQRNKGNFPGRFSGRQFSNSRSEMNVSTLELGDSALYLCASSLESGGNIQYFGAGTRLSVL.

The CDR3 bases are TGCGCCAGCAGCCGAAATACAGGGGCACGATCAAGCTCCTACGAGCAGTACTTC. This translates into CASSRNTGARSSSYEQYF. The gene calls are TRBV5-1 and TRBJ2-7, with 7 positions matching TRBD1. Unmatched junction bases numbered 16, after V lost 4 bases and J lost 0 bases. Germline V gene sequence: CDR1 SGHRS, CDR2 YFSETQ. The CDR3 runs 18 residues.

This clonotype was seen more than once but under ten times. This sequence joins TRBV28 and TRBJ2-1; D is uncertain. V lost 5 bases to trimming and J lost 6 bases, with 14 bases between them. The V gene's germline CDR1 is MDHEN and CDR2 SYDVKM. The CDR3 runs to 14 residues. CDR3 protein: CASSHMTASNEQFF. The CDR3 nucleotides read TGTGCCAGCAGTCACATGACGGCTAGCAATGAGCAGTTCTTC.

Ten or more counts support this clonotype. The chain combines TRBV4-3 with TRBJ1-2, with TRBD1 matching 8 bases. V lost 4 bases and J lost 11; bases outside the gene matches: 9. Germline CDR1 and CDR2: LGHNA and YSLEER. The CDR3 loop spans 13 amino acids. This chain's CDR3 is CASSPGGGVLYTF. Here the CDR3 DNA reads TGCGCCAGCAGCCCAGGGGGCGGTGTCTTGTACACCTTC.

The sample holds a few counts of this clonotype. This sequence joins TRBV5-1 and TRBJ2-1, with TRBD1 matching 10 bases. V shed 0 bases and J 5 bases; nucleotides not matched to a gene: 2. Per the germline V gene, CDR1 is SGHRS and CDR2 is YFSETQ. The CDR3 consists of 15 residues. The CDR3 coding sequence is TGCGCCAGCAGCTTGGGGGACAGGGGACACAATGAGCAGTTCTTC. It yields the protein CASSLGDRGHNEQFF.

This chain uses TRBV7-6 with TRBJ2-1, with 8 positions matching TRBD1. CDR3 size: 14 residues. Germline-derived CDR1 and CDR2 are SGHVS and FNYEAQ. Unmatched junction bases numbered 4, after V lost 1 base and J lost 8 bases. The CDR3 loop is CASSLVSGGYEQFF. CDR3 nucleotide sequence: TGTGCCAGCAGCTTAGTGTCAGGGGGCTATGAGCAGTTCTTC.

The J gene is TRBJ1-5, the V gene TRBV24-1, with a tentative D call TRBD1 (6 bases). This CDR3 has 15 residues. Germline CDR1 is KGHDR and CDR2 is SFDVKD. Trimming cost V 3 bases and J 5 bases, with 13 bases left between them. The CDR3 DNA follows: TGTGCCACCAGTGATCCACAACAGGGCCATCAGCCCCAGCATTTT. It codes for CATSDPQQGHQPQHF.

Only a few counts were recorded for this clonotype. The chain couples TRBV25-1 to TRBJ1-4, with unresolved D. The CDR3 consists of 14 residues. Per germline, CDR1 MGHDK and CDR2 SYGVNS. V was trimmed by 6 bases and J by 5 bases, leaving 13 bases between them. Here the CDR3 reads CASSQVGLNEKLFF. CDR3 nucleotides: TGTGCCAGCAGCCAGGTTGGGTTGAATGAAAAACTGTTTTTT.

This rearrangement joins TRBV14 to TRBJ2-1; tentative D call: TRBD2 (6 bases). The CDR3 extends over 18 amino acids. Trimming left V 0 bases short and J 10 bases short, with 25 bases between. Germline CDR1 is SGHDN and CDR2 is FVKESK. As DNA, the CDR3 is TGTGCCAGCAGCCAAGATTCCGGGAGCGAAACTAACAAGCGAGAGCAGTTCTTC. Translating it yields CASSQDSGSETNKREQFF.

This clonotype appeared a few times. V gene TRBV9 combines with J gene TRBJ2-3; 10 nucleotides match TRBD2. The V gene end was trimmed by 3 bases and the J gene end by 1 base; junction bases not matched to a gene: 5. Germline V lookup: CDR1 SGDLS, CDR2 YYNGEE. The CDR3 covers 16 residues. The CDR3 nucleotides are TGTGCCAGCAGCGCAGCGGGAGGGAGAGGCACAGATACGCAGTATTTT. It specifies CASSAAGGRGTDTQYF. The whole variable domain, filled in from reference TRBV9 and TRBJ2-3, reads DSGVTQTPKHLITATGQRVTLRCSPRSGDLSVYWYQQSLDQGLQFLIQYYNGEERAKGNILERFSAQQFPDLHSELNLSSLELGDSALYFCASSAAGGRGTDTQYFGPGTRLTVL.

The sample holds many counts of this clonotype. The rearrangement links TRBV12-3 or TRBV12-4 to TRBJ2-7; 7 bases fit TRBD2. There are 17 residues in the CDR3. J was trimmed by 3 bases and V by 5 bases; bases with no gene match: 16. CDR3 loop: CASSRGRPGLLFYEQYF. CDR3 DNA: TGTGCCAGCAGTCGGGGCAGACCGGGACTACTTTTCTACGAGCAGTACTTC.

This sequence joins TRBV7-2 and TRBJ2-2; TRBD2 might be the D (6 bases). Germline V gene sequence: CDR1 SGHTA, CDR2 FQGNSA. Trimming shortened V by 4 bases and J by 0 bases, and 12 bases separated the two germline ends. The CDR3 loop spans 16 amino acids. CDR3 in DNA: TGTGCCAGCAGCTCCGAGCGGGTCGCGAACACCGGGGAGCTGTTTTTT. This codes for CASSSERVANTGELFF.

In its sample, this clonotype was seen a few times. This chain uses TRBV2 with TRBJ2-7; D gene uncertain. Germline V lookup: CDR1 SNHLY, CDR2 FYNNEI. Trimming left V 7 bases short and J 3 bases short, with 13 bases between. The CDR3 covers 13 residues. The CDR3 coding sequence is TGTGCCAGCACGAGAACTGGAGACTACGAGCAGTACTTC. Its protein is CASTRTGDYEQYF. Supplemented by reference TRBV2 and TRBJ2-7, the full variable domain reads EPEVTQTPSHQVTQMGQEVILRCVPISNHLYFYWYRQILGQKVEFLVSFYNNEISEKSEIFDDQFSVERPDGSNFTLKIRSTKLEDSAMYFCASTRTGDYEQYFGPGTRLTVT.